The clone carrying this T cell receptor (beta chain) showed up just once. Its specificity is not known. Unique molecular identifiers were built into the TCRbeta library. TCRdb re-called the PCR reads with MiXCR, one entry per CDR3 protein. The table records approximately 1,000,000 distinct CDR3 sequences, roughly 29% of them present only once. Germline V gene sequence: CDR1 WSHSY, CDR2 SAAADI. The CDR3 has 12 residues. V was cut by 0 bases and J by 8 bases, with 7 bases left in between. These data are taken from a study of T-cell reconstitution after alpha-beta-depleted transplantation in children. General study points: Hyperexpanded clones declined; after one year, newly produced T cells mostly supplied diversity. Several hundred expanded graft clones reportedly were the source of alpha-beta T cells about two months after transplant.

The source material was PBMCs, mostly from graft donor cells, sampled 360 days after TCRalphabeta/CD19-depleted stem cell transplant. This clonotype was sampled from a boy in the first two years of life who had a stem cell transplant for SCID, so the T cells may come from the graft donor. This chain links TRBV10-2 with TRBJ1-1; D is undetermined. The CDR3 nucleotides are TGCGCCAGCAGTGAGTCGGGCGTAGAAGCTTTCTTT. Translating it yields CASSESGVEAFF.